The present TCR beta chain was sequenced within a study of molecular identifiers for immune sequencing clone quantification. In this sample, this clonotype turned up a few times. Every naive CD8 library was made from between 20,000 and 1,000,000 sorted cells with 10%, 30% or 50% RNA. With listed TCR primers and previously described methods, bulk TCR libraries were prepared. TCRdb re-analysed the PCR reads in MiXCR, keeping a single row per CDR3 protein. Here the sample spans 70,000 to 90,000 distinct CDR3 sequences, about 21% being singletons. Germline-derived CDR1 and CDR2 are LNHNV and YYDKDF (reference sequence). V dropped 1 base and J dropped 5; count of bases not matched to a gene: 4. CDR3 length equals 14 residues.

This clonotype originated in a human donor in good health. Some libraries in this study had Jurkat cell RNA spiked in. The rearrangement links TRBV15 to TRBJ1-1, with 7 positions matching TRBD1. Input material: naive CD8+ T cells from blood, with Jurkat cell RNA spiked in. Subset in this sample: FACS-sorted CD8+CD4-CCR7+CD45RA+ naive T cells. CDR3 DNA: TGTGCCACCAGCAGAGGACAGGGAGTAACTGAAGCTTTCTTT. This encodes CATSRGQGVTEAFF. Drawing the rest from reference TRBV15 and TRBJ1-1, the complete variable domain is DAMVIQNPRYQVTQFGKPVTLSCSQTLNHNVMYWYQQKSSQAPKLLFHYYDKDFNNEADTPDNFQSRRPNTSFCFLDIRSPGLGDTAMYLCATSRGQGVTEAFFGQGTRLTVV.